Below, 2 T cell receptor beta chains from the same sample are listed, as sequenced in a study of blood T cell repertoires in COVID-19. Clones were read by immunoSEQ multiplex PCR, and TCRdb kept only the in-frame ones, dropping some. The data show roughly 120,000 clones, 82% seen once. Specimen: peripheral blood. All receptors derive from a human donor in a cohort sampled during active COVID-19.

The chain couples TRBV10-3 to TRBJ1-3, with TRBD1 matching over 7 bases. V dropped 0 bases and J dropped 2; count of bases not matched to a gene: 1. This CDR3 is 15 amino acids long. Per the germline V gene, CDR1 is ENHRY and CDR2 is SYGVKD. The CDR3 DNA reads as TGTGCCATCAGTGAGTCCGGGACAGCTGGAAACACCATATATTTT. This codes for CAISESGTAGNTIYF.

The chain has TRBV6-6 and TRBJ2-1, with 9 bases matching TRBD1. The CDR3 runs to 14 residues. The germline V gene has CDR1 MNHNY and CDR2 SVGAGI (reference sequence). V lost 5 bases and J lost 9; bases outside the gene matches: 8. Here the CDR3 DNA reads TGTGCCAGCAGTACAGGGGGCCACGGGAGTGAGCAGTTCTTC. Protein product: CASSTGGHGSEQFF.